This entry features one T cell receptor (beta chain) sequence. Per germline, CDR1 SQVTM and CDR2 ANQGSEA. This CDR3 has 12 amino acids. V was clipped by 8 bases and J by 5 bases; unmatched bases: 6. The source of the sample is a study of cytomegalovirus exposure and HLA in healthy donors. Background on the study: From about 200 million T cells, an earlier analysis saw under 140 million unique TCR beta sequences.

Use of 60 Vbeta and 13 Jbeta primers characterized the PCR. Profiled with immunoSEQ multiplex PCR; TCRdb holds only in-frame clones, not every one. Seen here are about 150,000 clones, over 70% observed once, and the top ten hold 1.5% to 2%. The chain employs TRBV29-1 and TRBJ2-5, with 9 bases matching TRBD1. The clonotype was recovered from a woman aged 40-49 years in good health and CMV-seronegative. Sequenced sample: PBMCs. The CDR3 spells CSMDRGGETQYF. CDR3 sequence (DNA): TGCAGCATGGACAGGGGAGGTGAGACCCAGTACTTC.